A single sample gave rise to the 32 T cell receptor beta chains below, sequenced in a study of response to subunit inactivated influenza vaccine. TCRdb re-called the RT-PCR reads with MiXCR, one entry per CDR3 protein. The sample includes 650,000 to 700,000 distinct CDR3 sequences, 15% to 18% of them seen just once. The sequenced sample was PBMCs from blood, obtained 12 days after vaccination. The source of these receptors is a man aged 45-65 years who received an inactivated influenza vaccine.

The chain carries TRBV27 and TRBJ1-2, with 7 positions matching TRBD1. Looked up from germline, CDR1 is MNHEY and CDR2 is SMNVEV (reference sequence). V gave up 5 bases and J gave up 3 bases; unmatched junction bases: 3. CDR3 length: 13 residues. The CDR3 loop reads CASSRTGDYGYTF. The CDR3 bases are TGTGCCAGCAGTCGCACAGGGGACTATGGCTACACCTTC.

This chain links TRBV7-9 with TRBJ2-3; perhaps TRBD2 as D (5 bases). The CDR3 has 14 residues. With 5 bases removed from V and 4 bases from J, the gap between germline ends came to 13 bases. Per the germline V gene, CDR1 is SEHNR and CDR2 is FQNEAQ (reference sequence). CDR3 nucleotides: TGTGCCAGCAGCAACCCCGGGAATTCAGATACGCAGTATTTT. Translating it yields CASSNPGNSDTQYF.

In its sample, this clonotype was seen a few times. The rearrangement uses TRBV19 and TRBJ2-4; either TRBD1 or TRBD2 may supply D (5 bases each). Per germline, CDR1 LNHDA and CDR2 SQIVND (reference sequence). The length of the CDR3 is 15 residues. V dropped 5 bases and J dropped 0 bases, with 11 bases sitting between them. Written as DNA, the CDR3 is TGTGCCAGTAGTGATGGGGGAATAGCCAAAAACATTCAGTACTTC. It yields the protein CASSDGGIAKNIQYF.

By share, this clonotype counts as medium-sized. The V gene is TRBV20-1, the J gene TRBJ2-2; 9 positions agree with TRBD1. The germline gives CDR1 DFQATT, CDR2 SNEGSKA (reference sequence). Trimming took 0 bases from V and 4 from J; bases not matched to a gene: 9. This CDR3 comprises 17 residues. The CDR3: CSAREDRGSEVTGELFF. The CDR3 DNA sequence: TGCAGTGCTAGAGAGGACAGGGGCTCAGAAGTCACCGGGGAGCTGTTTTTT.

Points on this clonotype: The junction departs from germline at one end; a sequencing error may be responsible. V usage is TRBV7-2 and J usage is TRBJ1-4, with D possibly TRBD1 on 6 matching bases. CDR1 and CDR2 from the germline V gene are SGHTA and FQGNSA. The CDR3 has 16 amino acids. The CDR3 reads CASSLARGGRNEKLFF. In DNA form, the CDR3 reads TGTGCCAGCAGCCTAGCCCGGGGGGGGCGCAACGAAAAACTGTTTTTT.

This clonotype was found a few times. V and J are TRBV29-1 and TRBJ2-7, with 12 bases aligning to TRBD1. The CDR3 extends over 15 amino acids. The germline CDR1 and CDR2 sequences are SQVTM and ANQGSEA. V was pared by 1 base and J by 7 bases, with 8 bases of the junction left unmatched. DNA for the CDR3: TGCAGCGTTGAAGTCTGGGACAGGGGGCTGGGAGAGCAGTACTTC. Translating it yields CSVEVWDRGLGEQYF.

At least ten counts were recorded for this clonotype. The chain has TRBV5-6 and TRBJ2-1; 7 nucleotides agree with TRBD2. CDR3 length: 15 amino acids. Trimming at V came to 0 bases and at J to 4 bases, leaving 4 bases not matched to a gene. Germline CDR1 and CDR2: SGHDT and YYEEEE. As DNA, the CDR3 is TGTGCCAGCAGCTTGGGGGGACTACCGTACAATGAGCAGTTCTTC. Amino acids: CASSLGGLPYNEQFF.

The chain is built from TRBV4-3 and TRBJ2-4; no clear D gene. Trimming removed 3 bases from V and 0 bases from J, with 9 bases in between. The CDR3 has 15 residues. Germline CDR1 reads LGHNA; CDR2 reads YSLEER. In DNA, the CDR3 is TGCGCCAGCAGCCAGTCCGGTGTAGCCAAAAACATTCAGTACTTC. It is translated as CASSQSGVAKNIQYF.

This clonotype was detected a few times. In DNA form, the CDR3 reads TGTGCCAGCAGGAACCACAGGGGGCATAACACTGAAGCTTTCTTT. This codes for CASRNHRGHNTEAFF. The rearrangement uses TRBV6-1 and TRBJ1-1; 9 positions match TRBD1. Germline CDR1 is MNHNS and CDR2 is SASEGT. J lost 2 bases, V lost 6 bases, and 7 bases had no gene match. The CDR3 is 15 amino acids.

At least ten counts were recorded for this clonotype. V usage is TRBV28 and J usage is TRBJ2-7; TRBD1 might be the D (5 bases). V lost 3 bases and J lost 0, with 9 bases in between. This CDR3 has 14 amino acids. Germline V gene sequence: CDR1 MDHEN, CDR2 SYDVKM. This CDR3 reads CASSFQGYSYEQYF. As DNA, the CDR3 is TGTGCCAGCAGTTTTCAGGGATACTCCTACGAGCAGTACTTC.

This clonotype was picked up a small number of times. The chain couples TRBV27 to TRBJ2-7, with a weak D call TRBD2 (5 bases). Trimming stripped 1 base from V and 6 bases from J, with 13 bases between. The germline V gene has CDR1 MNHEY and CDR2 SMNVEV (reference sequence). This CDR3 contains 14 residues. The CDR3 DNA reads TGTGCCAGCAGTTTATTGCCTAGCCTCTTCGAGCAGTACTTC. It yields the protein CASSLLPSLFEQYF.

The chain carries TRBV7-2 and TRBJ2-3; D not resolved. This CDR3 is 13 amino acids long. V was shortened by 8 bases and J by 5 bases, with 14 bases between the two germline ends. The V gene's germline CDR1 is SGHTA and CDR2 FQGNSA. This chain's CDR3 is CASVTGRVDTQYF. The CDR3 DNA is TGTGCCAGCGTCACCGGACGGGTAGATACGCAGTATTTT.

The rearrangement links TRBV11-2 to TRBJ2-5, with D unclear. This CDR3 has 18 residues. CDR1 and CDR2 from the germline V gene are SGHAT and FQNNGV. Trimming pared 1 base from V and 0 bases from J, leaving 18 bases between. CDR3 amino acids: CASSLGVEIANNQETQYF. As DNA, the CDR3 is TGTGCCAGCAGCTTAGGTGTCGAAATCGCTAACAACCAAGAGACCCAGTACTTC.

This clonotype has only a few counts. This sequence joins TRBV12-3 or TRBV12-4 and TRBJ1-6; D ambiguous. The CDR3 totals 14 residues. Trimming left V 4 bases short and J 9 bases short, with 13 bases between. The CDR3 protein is CASSSNLGRSPLHF. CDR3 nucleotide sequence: TGTGCCAGCAGTTCAAACTTAGGTCGTTCACCCCTCCACTTT.

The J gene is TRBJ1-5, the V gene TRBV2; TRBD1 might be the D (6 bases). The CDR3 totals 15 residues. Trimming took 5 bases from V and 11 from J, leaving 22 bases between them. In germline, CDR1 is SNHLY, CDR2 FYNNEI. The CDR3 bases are TGTGCCAGCAGTCTCACGGGACAAGGCCAGGGATCCCAGCATTTT. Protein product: CASSLTGQGQGSQHF.

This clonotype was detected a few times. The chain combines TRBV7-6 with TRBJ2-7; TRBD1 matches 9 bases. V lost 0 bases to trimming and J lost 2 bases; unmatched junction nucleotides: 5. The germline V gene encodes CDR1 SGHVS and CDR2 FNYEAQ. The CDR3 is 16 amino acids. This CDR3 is CASSLAIGTGTYEQYF. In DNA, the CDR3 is TGTGCCAGCAGCTTAGCTATTGGGACAGGGACCTACGAGCAGTACTTC.

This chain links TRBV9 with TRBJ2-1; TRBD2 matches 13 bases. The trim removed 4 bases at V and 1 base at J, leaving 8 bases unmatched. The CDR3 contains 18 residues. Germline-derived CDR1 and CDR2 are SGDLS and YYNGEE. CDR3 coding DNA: TGTGCCAGCAGCCCCCGGACTAGCGGGAGAGAGTCCTACAATGAGCAGTTCTTC. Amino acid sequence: CASSPRTSGRESYNEQFF.

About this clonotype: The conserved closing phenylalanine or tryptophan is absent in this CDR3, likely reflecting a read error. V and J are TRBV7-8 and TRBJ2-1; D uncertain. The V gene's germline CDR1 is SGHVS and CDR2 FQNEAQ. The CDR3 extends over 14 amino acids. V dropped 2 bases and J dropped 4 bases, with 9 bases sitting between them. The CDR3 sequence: CASSLLSLYNEQFL. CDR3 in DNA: TGTGCCAGCAGCTTACTCAGCCTATACAATGAGCAGTTCCTC.

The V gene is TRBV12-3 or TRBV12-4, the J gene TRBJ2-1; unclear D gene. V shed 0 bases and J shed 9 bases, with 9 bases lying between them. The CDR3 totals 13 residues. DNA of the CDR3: TGTGCCAGCAGTTTAGCGCACGGGTCTGAGCAGTTCTTC. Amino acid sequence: CASSLAHGSEQFF.

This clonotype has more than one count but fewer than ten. This CDR3 is CASSLSEGRAEAFF. Here the CDR3 DNA reads TGTGCCAGCAGCTTATCGGAGGGTCGAGCTGAAGCTTTCTTT. The J gene is TRBJ1-1, the V gene TRBV7-8; no clear D. CDR1 and CDR2 (germline): SGHVS, FQNEAQ. Trimming stripped 2 bases from V and 6 bases from J, with 13 bases between. The CDR3 is made up of 14 amino acids.

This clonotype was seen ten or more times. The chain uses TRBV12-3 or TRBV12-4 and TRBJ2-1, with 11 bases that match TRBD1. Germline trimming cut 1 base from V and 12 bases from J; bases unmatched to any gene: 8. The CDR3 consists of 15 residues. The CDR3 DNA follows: TGTGCCAGCAGTTTAGTTCTAGCGGGACAGGGGGGGCAGTTCTTC. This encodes CASSLVLAGQGGQFF.

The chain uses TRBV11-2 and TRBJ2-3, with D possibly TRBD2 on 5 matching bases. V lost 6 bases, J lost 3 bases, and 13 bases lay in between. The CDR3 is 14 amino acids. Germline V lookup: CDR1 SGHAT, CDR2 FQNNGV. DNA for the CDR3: TGTGCCAGCAGACCTCCGGGGTTGACAGATACGCAGTATTTT. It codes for CASRPPGLTDTQYF.

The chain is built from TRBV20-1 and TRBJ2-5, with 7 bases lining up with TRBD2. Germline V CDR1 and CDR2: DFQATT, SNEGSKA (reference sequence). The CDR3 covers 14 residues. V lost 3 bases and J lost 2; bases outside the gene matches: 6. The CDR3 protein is CSARVSGLQETQYF. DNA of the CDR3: TGCAGTGCTAGGGTTAGCGGGTTGCAAGAGACCCAGTACTTC.

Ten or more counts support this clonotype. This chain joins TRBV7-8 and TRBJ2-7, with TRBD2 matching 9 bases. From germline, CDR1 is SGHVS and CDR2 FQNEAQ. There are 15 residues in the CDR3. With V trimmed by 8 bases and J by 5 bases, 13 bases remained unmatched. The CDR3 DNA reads TGTGCCAGCTCCAATGGGGCGGGAGGGTACCACGAGCAGTACTTC. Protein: CASSNGAGGYHEQYF.

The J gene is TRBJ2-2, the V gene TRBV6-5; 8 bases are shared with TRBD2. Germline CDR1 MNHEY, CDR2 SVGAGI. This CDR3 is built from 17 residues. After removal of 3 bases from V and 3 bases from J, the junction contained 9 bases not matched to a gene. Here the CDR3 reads CASSYGVRGGYTGELFF. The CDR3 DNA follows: TGTGCCAGCAGTTATGGGGTGCGCGGGGGGTACACCGGGGAGCTGTTTTTT.

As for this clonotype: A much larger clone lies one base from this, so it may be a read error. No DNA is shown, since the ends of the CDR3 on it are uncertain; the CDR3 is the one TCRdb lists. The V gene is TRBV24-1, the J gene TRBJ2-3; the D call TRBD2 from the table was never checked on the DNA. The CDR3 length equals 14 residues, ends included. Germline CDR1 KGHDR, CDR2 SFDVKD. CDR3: CATSDSVGWGTQSF.

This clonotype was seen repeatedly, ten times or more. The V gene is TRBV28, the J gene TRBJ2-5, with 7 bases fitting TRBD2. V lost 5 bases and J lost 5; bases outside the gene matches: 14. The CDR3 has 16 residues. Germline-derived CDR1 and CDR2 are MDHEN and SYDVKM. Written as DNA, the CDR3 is TGTGCCAGCAGTCCCATACAGCGGGGCGCGTGGGAGACCCAGTACTTC. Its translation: CASSPIQRGAWETQYF. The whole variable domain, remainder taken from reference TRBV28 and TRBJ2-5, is DVKVTQSSRYLVKRTGEKVFLECVQDMDHENMFWYRQDPGLGLRLIYFSYDVKMKEKGDIPEGYSVSREKKERFSLILESASTNQTSMYLCASSPIQRGAWETQYFGPGTRLLVL.

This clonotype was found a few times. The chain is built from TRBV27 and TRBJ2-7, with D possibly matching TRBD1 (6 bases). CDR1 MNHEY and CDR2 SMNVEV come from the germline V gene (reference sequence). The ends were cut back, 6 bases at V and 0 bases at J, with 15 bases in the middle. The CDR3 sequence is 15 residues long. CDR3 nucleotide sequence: TGTGCCAGCAGGGGCGGACAGTCCAACTCCTACGAGCAGTACTTC. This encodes CASRGGQSNSYEQYF.

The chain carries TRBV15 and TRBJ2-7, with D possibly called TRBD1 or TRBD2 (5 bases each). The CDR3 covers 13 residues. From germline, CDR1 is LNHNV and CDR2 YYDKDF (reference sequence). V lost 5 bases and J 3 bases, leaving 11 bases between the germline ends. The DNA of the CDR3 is TGTGCCACCAGCCCCCGTGGGGGCTACGAGCAGTACTTC. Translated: CATSPRGGYEQYF.

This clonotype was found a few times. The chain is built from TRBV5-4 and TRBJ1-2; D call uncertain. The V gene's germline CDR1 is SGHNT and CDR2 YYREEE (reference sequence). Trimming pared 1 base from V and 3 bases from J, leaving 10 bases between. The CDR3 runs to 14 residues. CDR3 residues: CASSLIGQDYGYTF. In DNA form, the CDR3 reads TGTGCCAGCAGCTTGATCGGGCAGGACTATGGCTACACCTTC.

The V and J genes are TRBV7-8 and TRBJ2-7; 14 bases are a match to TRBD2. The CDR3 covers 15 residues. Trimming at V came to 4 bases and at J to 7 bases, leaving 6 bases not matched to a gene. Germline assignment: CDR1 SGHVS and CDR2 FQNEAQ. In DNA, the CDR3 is TGTGCCAGCAGCTGGGGACTAGCGGGAGTGGGTGAGCAGTACTTC. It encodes CASSWGLAGVGEQYF.

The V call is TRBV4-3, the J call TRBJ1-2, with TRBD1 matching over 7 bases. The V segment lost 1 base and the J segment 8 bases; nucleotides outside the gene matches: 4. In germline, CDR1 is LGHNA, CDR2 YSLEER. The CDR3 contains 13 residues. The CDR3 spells CASSQGQGRGYTF. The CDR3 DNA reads TGCGCCAGCAGCCAAGGACAGGGAAGAGGCTACACCTTC.